Presented here are 2 T cell receptor beta chains from one specimen sequenced in a study of cytomegalovirus exposure and HLA in healthy donors. Profiled with immunoSEQ multiplex PCR; TCRdb holds only in-frame clones, not every one. The sample contains some 170,000 clones, around nine tenths of which appear only once. The specimen sequenced was PBMCs. These receptors originate from a young man in good health and CMV-seropositive.

The chain recombines TRBV10-2 with TRBJ1-5, with D possibly TRBD1 on 6 matching bases. V lost 8 bases and J lost 5, with 13 bases in between. This CDR3 is built from 13 residues. CDR1 is WSHSY and CDR2 is SAAADI in the germline V gene. The CDR3 bases are TGCGCCAGCTCGGACAGAGGTGATCAGCCCCAGCATTTT. It encodes CASSDRGDQPQHF.

The chain has TRBV27 and TRBJ2-7; 13 bases are a match to TRBD2. Germline V gene data show CDR1 as MNHEY and CDR2 as SMNVEV (reference sequence). V lost 3 bases and J lost 7; bases outside the gene matches: 6. The CDR3 sequence is 15 residues long. CDR3 DNA sequence: TGTGCCAGCAGTTTGGGAGGACTAGCGGGAGTTGAGCAGTACTTC. Translating gives CASSLGGLAGVEQYF.